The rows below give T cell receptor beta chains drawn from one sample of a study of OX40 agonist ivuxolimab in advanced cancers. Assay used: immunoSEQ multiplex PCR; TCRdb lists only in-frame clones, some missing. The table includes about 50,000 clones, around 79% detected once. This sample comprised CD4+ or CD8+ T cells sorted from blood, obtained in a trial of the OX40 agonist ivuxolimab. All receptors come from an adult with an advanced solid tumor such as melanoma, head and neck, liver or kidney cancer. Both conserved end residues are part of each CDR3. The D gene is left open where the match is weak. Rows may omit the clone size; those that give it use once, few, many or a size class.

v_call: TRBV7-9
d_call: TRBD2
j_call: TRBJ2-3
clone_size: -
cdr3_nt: TGTGCCAGCAGCTTAGTTCGGGGGGGTCTCACAGATACGCAGTATTTT
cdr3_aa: CASSLVRGGLTDTQYF

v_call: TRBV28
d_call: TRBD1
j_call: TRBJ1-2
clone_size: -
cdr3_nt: TGTGCCAGCAGTTCCGCACAGGGGTTCGGCGGCTACACCTTC
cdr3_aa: CASSSAQGFGGYTF

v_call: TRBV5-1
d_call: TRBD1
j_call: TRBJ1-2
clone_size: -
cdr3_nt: TGCGCCAGCAGCTCGGGACAGAACGGCGACTATGGCTACACCTTC
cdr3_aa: CASSSGQNGDYGYTF

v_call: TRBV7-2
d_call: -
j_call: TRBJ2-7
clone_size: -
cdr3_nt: TGTGCCAGCAGCTTAGCGCACGGGGCGAATTACGAGCAGTACTTC
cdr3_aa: CASSLAHGANYEQYF

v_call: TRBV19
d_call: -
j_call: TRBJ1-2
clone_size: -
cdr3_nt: TGTGCCAGTAGTATCCCCCCGGCCCGCCGGGGCTATGGCTACACCTTC
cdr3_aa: CASSIPPARRGYGYTF

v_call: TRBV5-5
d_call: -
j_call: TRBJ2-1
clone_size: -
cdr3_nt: TGTGCCAGCAGCCCCCGCCGGGCACCGAGCTCCTACAATGAGCAGTTCTTC
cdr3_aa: CASSPRRAPSSYNEQFF

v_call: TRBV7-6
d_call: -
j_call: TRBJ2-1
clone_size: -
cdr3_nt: TGTGCCAGCAGCATACAGGGAAATGAGCAGTTCTTC
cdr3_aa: CASSIQGNEQFF

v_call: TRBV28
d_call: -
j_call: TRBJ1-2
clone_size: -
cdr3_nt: TGTGCCAGTACAAAGCCGGGGGCAAATAACTATGGCTACACCTTC
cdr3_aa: CASTKPGANNYGYTF

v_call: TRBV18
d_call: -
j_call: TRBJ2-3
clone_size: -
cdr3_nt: TGTGCCAGCTCACCTCCAAGCGAACTTATCACAGATACGCAGTATTTT
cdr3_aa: CASSPPSELITDTQYF

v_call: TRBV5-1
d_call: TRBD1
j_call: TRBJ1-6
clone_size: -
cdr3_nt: TGCGCCAGCAGCTTAGGGACAGGCTTTAATTCACCCCTCCACTTT
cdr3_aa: CASSLGTGFNSPLHF

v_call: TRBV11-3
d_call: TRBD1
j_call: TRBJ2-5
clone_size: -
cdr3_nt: TGTGCCAGCAGCTTAGGCCGGACAGGGGGCCTAGAGACCCAGTACTTC
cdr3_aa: CASSLGRTGGLETQYF

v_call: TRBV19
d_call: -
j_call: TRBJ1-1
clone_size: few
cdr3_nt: TGTGCCAGTACCTACCTAGTGGGGGACACTGAAGCTTTCTTT
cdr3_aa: CASTYLVGDTEAFF

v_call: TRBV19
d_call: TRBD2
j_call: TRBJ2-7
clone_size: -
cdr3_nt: TGTGCCAGTAGTCGCGGGGGTCCCTCCTACGAGCAGTACTTC
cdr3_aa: CASSRGGPSYEQYF

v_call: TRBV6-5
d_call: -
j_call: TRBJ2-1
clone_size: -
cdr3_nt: TGTGCCAGCAGTCGAGACAGTGTGGGCAATGAGCAGTTCTTC
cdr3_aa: CASSRDSVGNEQFF

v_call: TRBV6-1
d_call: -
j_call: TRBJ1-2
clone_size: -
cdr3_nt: TGTGCCAGCAGTGAAGCCTGGAGCTATGGCTACACCTTC
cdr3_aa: CASSEAWSYGYTF

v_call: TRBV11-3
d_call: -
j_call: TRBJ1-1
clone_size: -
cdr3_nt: TGTGCCAGCAGCCAGCAAGCGGACACCCAAGCTTTCTTT
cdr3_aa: CASSQQADTQAFF

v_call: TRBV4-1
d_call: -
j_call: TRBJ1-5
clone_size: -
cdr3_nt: TGCGCCAGCAGCCAAGGCCCGTTTGTTCCCAATCAGCCCCAGCATTTT
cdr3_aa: CASSQGPFVPNQPQHF

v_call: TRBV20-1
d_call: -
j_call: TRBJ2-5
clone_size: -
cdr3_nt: TGCAGTGCTAGAAAACAGGAGACCCAGTACTTC
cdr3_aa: CSARKQETQYF

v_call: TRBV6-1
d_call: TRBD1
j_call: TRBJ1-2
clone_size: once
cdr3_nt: TGTGCCAGCAGTACCCGGGACAGGGGATATGGCTACACCTTC
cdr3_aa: CASSTRDRGYGYTF

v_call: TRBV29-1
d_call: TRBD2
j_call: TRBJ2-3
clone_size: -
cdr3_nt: TGCAGCGTTGTGAGGACTAGTGGCGCAGATACGCAGTATTTT
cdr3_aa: CSVVRTSGADTQYF

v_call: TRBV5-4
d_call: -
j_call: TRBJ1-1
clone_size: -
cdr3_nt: TGTGCCAGCAGCTTGGACGGGGGCACTGAAGCTTTCTTT
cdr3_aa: CASSLDGGTEAFF

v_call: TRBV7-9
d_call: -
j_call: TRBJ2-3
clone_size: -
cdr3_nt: TGTGCCAGCAGCCCGAGGGACGAAAATACGCAGTATTTT
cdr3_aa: CASSPRDENTQYF

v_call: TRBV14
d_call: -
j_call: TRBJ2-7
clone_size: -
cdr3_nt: TGTGCCAGCAGCCAAGATTGGCGGAAAAATTACGAGCAGTACTTC
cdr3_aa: CASSQDWRKNYEQYF

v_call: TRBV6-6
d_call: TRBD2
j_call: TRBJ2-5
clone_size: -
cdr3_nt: TGTGCCAGCAGTTCCTCGGGGAGGGCAGAGACCCAGTACTTC
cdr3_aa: CASSSSGRAETQYF

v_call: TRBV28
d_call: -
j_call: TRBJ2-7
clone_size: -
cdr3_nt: TGTGCCAGCAGTCAAACCGACTATACGAACTACGAGCAGTACTTC
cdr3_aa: CASSQTDYTNYEQYF

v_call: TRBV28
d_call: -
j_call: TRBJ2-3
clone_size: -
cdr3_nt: TGTGCCAGCAGTTTTCGGGAGCGCAGCACAGATACGCAGTATTTT
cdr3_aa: CASSFRERSTDTQYF

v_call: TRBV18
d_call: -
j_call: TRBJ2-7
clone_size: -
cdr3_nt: TGTGCCAGCTCACCAAAAGGGACAAGAAACTCCTACGAGCAGTACTTC
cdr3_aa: CASSPKGTRNSYEQYF

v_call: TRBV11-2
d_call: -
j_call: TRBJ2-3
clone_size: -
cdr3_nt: TGTGCCAGCAGCCGGGGGATGGGGACAGATACGCAGTATTTT
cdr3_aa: CASSRGMGTDTQYF

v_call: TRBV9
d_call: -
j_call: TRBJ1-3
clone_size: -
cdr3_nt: TGTGCCAGCAGCGTAGAGGCTTGGGGAGGGAGTGGAGGAAACACCATATATTTT
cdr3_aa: CASSVEAWGGSGGNTIYF

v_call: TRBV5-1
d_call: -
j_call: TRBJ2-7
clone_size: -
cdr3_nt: TGCGCCAGCAGCTTGCCAGGGATCTACGAGCAGTACTTC
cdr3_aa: CASSLPGIYEQYF

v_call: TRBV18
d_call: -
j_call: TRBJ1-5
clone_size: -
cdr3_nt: TGTGCCAGCTCACCAACAGCTAATAGCAATCAGCCCCAGCATTTT
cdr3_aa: CASSPTANSNQPQHF

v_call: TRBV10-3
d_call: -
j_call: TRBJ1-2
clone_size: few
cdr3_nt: TGTGCCATCAGTGAGTCGAGCTATGGCTACACCTTC
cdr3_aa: CAISESSYGYTF

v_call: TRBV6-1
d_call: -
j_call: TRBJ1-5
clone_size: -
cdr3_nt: TGTGCCAGCAGTGAATACCGGGACGAAAATCAGCCCCAGCATTTT
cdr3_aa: CASSEYRDENQPQHF

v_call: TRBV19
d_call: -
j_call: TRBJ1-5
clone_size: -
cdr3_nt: TGTGCCAGTAGTATAGATATGAGGGGATATAGCAATCAGCCCCAGCATTTT
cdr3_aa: CASSIDMRGYSNQPQHF

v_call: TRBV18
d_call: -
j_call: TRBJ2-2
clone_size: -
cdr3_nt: TGTGCCAGCTCACCAACGGGGCAACACGACACCGGGGAGCTGTTTTTT
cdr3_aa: CASSPTGQHDTGELFF

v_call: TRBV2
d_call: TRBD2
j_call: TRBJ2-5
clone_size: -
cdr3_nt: TGTGCCAGCAGTCCGCTAGCGGGAAGGTGGGGCCAGTACTTC
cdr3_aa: CASSPLAGRWGQYF

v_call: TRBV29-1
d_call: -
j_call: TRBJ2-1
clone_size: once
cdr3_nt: TGCAGCGTTTCCAGGGGTAATGAGCAGTTCTTC
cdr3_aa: CSVSRGNEQFF

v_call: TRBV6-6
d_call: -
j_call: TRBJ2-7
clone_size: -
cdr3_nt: TGTGCCAGCAGGCGGGACGGTGCCCCCTCCGAGCAGTACTTC
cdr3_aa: CASRRDGAPSEQYF

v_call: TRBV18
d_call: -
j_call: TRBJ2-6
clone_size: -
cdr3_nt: TGTGCCAGCTCACCGGCTGGGAGCTCTGGGGCCAACGTCCTGACTTTC
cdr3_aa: CASSPAGSSGANVLTF

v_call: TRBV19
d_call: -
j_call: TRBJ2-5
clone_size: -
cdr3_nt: TGTGCCAGTAGCGAGGACCGGCAAGAGACCCAGTACTTC
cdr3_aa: CASSEDRQETQYF